These 5 T cell receptor beta chains were sequenced from one sample in a study of T cell responses to AZD1222 COVID-19 vaccine. Here immunoSEQ multiplex PCR was the method, and the copy in TCRdb shows in-frame clones only, minus some. Among 50,000 to 60,000 clones listed, about 90% were seen once. The specimen comprised peripheral blood, sampled on day 0 of AZD1222 vaccination. The receptor source for this set is an adult in good health.

The chain's CDR3 is CASSLGLNTEAFF. CDR3 sequence (DNA): TGTGCCAGCAGCTTAGGGCTGAACACTGAAGCTTTCTTT. V is TRBV11-2 and J is TRBJ1-1, with unresolved D. V was shortened by 1 base and J by 0 bases, with 3 bases between the two germline ends. Germline V gives CDR1 SGHAT, CDR2 FQNNGV. The CDR3 is 13 amino acids.

The J gene is TRBJ1-3, the V gene TRBV9; 8 positions agree with TRBD1. Trimming cost V 0 bases and J 4 bases; bases outside gene matches: 6. The CDR3 has 16 residues. CDR1 is SGDLS and CDR2 is YYNGEE in the germline V gene. Here the CDR3 reads CASSVANRGSGNTIYF. CDR3 sequence (DNA): TGTGCCAGCAGCGTAGCTAACAGGGGGTCCGGAAACACCATATATTTT.

The chain employs TRBV3-1 (or the pseudogene TRBV3-2) and TRBJ2-1; 13 nucleotides match TRBD2. CDR1 is LGHDT and CDR2 is YNNKEL in the germline V gene (reference sequence). Unmatched junction bases numbered 8, after V lost 4 bases and J lost 5 bases. CDR3 length: 17 amino acids. The CDR3 sequence is CASSPPGLAGVNNEQFF. The DNA for the CDR3 is TGTGCCAGCAGCCCCCCCGGACTAGCGGGAGTGAACAATGAGCAGTTCTTC.

V is TRBV9 and J is TRBJ1-2; 7 nucleotides align to TRBD1. Looked up from germline, CDR1 is SGDLS and CDR2 is YYNGEE. This CDR3 is 14 amino acids long. The V and J ends lost 4 bases and 4 bases, in that order; junction bases with no gene match: 7. CDR3 sequence: CASSLDRVGYGYTF. CDR3 DNA sequence: TGTGCCAGCAGCCTCGACAGGGTTGGCTATGGCTACACCTTC.

The chain is built from TRBV9 and TRBJ1-6; a weak D match, TRBD1 (5 bases). This CDR3 region has 15 residues. Germline V gene lookup returns CDR1 SGDLS and CDR2 YYNGEE. The V and J ends lost 3 bases and 7 bases respectively, with 14 bases between them. CDR3 protein: CASSEAGTQNSPLHF. The CDR3, as DNA: TGTGCCAGCAGCGAGGCCGGGACGCAGAATTCACCCCTCCACTTT. The variable domain in full, completed from reference TRBV9 and TRBJ1-6, reads DSGVTQTPKHLITATGQRVTLRCSPRSGDLSVYWYQQSLDQGLQFLIQYYNGEERAKGNILERFSAQQFPDLHSELNLSSLELGDSALYFCASSEAGTQNSPLHFGNGTRLTVT.